This TCR beta chain was profiled in a study of blood T cell repertoires in COVID-19. About the study: Sites in the United States, Italy and Spain provided acute and convalescent COVID-19 samples. PBMCs, B-cell-depleted T cells, or T cells were the source of the cDNA or gDNA that made up the material.

In the original analysis: Nucleated cell counts were estimated from reference gene primer amplification. Generated by immunoSEQ multiplex PCR, the TCRdb table keeps only in-frame clones and is missing some. Clonal size and the V and J genes are those of that table, whereas D and trimming came from the DNA. The sample has about 140,000 clones, approximately 79% seen once. The junction had 7 bases not matched to a gene; V was cut back by 3 bases and J by 1 base. The germline V gene has CDR1 MGHRA and CDR2 YSYEKL. This CDR3 is 17 amino acids long. The sequenced sample was peripheral blood. The TCR comes from a man between 50 and 59 years old with active or convalescent COVID-19. The rearrangement uses TRBV4-1 and TRBJ1-3; 9 bases agree with TRBD1. CDR3 bases: TGCGCCAGCAGCCAGAATACTGGACAGGGGTCTGGAAACACCATATATTTT. Its protein product is CASSQNTGQGSGNTIYF.